Listed below are T cell receptor beta chains from one sample, sequenced in a study of OX40 agonist ivuxolimab in advanced cancers. TCRdb's copy holds only in-frame clones and misses some; the assay was immunoSEQ multiplex PCR. Among approximately 70,000 clones, around 94% were seen once, and the ten largest hold 15% to 18%. The specimen was CD4+ or CD8+ T cells sorted from blood, collected in a trial of the OX40 agonist ivuxolimab. These receptors all stem from an adult with an advanced solid tumor such as melanoma, head and neck, liver or kidney cancer. The CDR3 runs from the conserved cysteine through the conserved F or W. The D gene is left open where the match is weak. Not every row has a clone size; where given, it reads once, few, many or a size class.

j_gene: TRBJ2-5
abundance: -
d_gene: -
v_gene: TRBV7-9
CDR3aa: CASSLGAGEETQYF
CDR3nt: TGTGCCAGCAGCTTAGGAGCAGGGGAAGAGACCCAGTACTTC

j_gene: TRBJ1-5
abundance: -
d_gene: -
v_gene: TRBV14
CDR3aa: CASSLSPRQPQHF
CDR3nt: TGTGCCAGCAGCCTTTCCCCGCGCCAGCCCCAGCATTTT

j_gene: TRBJ2-1
abundance: -
d_gene: TRBD2
v_gene: TRBV2
CDR3aa: CASSEGTSGSTQFF
CDR3nt: TGTGCCAGCAGTGAAGGGACTAGCGGGAGCACGCAGTTCTTC

j_gene: TRBJ2-1
abundance: -
d_gene: TRBD2
v_gene: TRBV14
CDR3aa: CASSSRLAGGLSSYNEQFF
CDR3nt: TGTGCCAGCAGCTCCCGACTAGCGGGGGGGTTAAGCTCCTACAATGAGCAGTTCTTC

j_gene: TRBJ2-7
abundance: -
d_gene: TRBD1
v_gene: TRBV7-9
CDR3aa: CASSPYPRQGQPYEQYF
CDR3nt: TGTGCCAGCAGCCCATACCCCCGACAGGGTCAGCCCTACGAGCAGTACTTC

j_gene: TRBJ2-1
abundance: -
d_gene: TRBD1
v_gene: TRBV5-1
CDR3aa: CASSLTLTGDEQFF
CDR3nt: TGCGCCAGCAGCTTGACCCTAACAGGGGATGAGCAGTTCTTC

j_gene: TRBJ1-1
abundance: -
d_gene: TRBD1
v_gene: TRBV19
CDR3aa: CASSIGRQGLEAFF
CDR3nt: TGTGCCAGTAGTATAGGACGACAGGGACTTGAAGCTTTCTTT

j_gene: TRBJ1-2
abundance: once
d_gene: TRBD1
v_gene: TRBV27
CDR3aa: CASRPLGGFSDYGYTF
CDR3nt: TGTGCCAGCAGACCCCTAGGGGGCTTTTCAGACTATGGCTACACCTTC

j_gene: TRBJ2-4
abundance: -
d_gene: -
v_gene: TRBV6-5
CDR3aa: CASSYLGGGDIQYF
CDR3nt: TGTGCCAGCAGTTACCTTGGAGGAGGAGACATTCAGTACTTC

j_gene: TRBJ2-1
abundance: -
d_gene: TRBD2
v_gene: TRBV7-7
CDR3aa: CASSPRPPAGVGNEQFF
CDR3nt: TGTGCCAGCAGCCCCCGACCCCCAGCGGGGGTTGGGAATGAGCAGTTCTTC

j_gene: TRBJ1-1
abundance: -
d_gene: -
v_gene: TRBV4-3
CDR3aa: CASSQGPRQSTQEPNTEAFF
CDR3nt: TGCGCCAGCAGCCAAGGACCCCGGCAGTCAACACAGGAACCGAACACTGAAGCTTTCTTT

j_gene: TRBJ2-7
abundance: -
d_gene: -
v_gene: TRBV29-1
CDR3aa: CSVVDYEQYF
CDR3nt: TGCAGCGTTGTAGACTACGAGCAGTACTTC

j_gene: TRBJ2-3
abundance: -
d_gene: -
v_gene: TRBV4-3
CDR3aa: CASSQDWASTDTQYF
CDR3nt: TGCGCCAGCAGCCAAGATTGGGCTAGCACAGATACGCAGTATTTT

j_gene: TRBJ2-7
abundance: -
d_gene: -
v_gene: TRBV28
CDR3aa: CASRTVAFYEQYF
CDR3nt: TGTGCCAGTAGGACAGTAGCCTTCTACGAGCAGTACTTC

j_gene: TRBJ2-1
abundance: -
d_gene: TRBD2
v_gene: TRBV4-3
CDR3aa: CASSQVTGGEQFF
CDR3nt: TGCGCCAGCAGCCAAGTGACGGGAGGTGAGCAGTTCTTC

j_gene: TRBJ2-1
abundance: -
d_gene: -
v_gene: TRBV13
CDR3aa: CASSFGFRSNEQFF
CDR3nt: TGTGCCAGCAGCTTTGGATTCCGTTCCAATGAGCAGTTCTTC

j_gene: TRBJ1-4
abundance: -
d_gene: TRBD1
v_gene: TRBV4-1
CDR3aa: CASSPGQGTNEKLFF
CDR3nt: TGCGCCAGCAGCCCAGGACAGGGTACTAATGAAAAACTGTTTTTT

j_gene: TRBJ1-3
abundance: -
d_gene: -
v_gene: TRBV7-2
CDR3aa: CASSLGPYGNTIYF
CDR3nt: TGTGCCAGCAGCTTAGGTCCATATGGAAACACCATATATTTT

j_gene: TRBJ2-7
abundance: -
d_gene: -
v_gene: TRBV4-1
CDR3aa: CASSQEGGAVSYEQYF
CDR3nt: TGCGCCAGCAGCCAAGAAGGAGGGGCCGTCTCCTACGAGCAGTACTTC

j_gene: TRBJ1-4
abundance: -
d_gene: TRBD1
v_gene: TRBV11-2
CDR3aa: CASNPTGKEEKLFF
CDR3nt: TGTGCCAGCAACCCGACAGGGAAGGAGGAAAAACTGTTTTTT

j_gene: TRBJ1-1
abundance: once
d_gene: -
v_gene: TRBV7-8
CDR3aa: CASSLDRVQLNTEAFF
CDR3nt: TGTGCCAGCAGCTTGGACAGAGTACAGCTAAACACTGAAGCTTTCTTT

j_gene: TRBJ2-7
abundance: -
d_gene: TRBD1
v_gene: TRBV6-5
CDR3aa: CASTLDRDRYEQYF
CDR3nt: TGTGCCAGCACTCTGGACAGGGATCGCTACGAGCAGTACTTC

j_gene: TRBJ1-4
abundance: -
d_gene: -
v_gene: TRBV19
CDR3aa: CASSTGGRTDPNEKLFF
CDR3nt: TGTGCCAGTAGTACGGGGGGACGGACAGATCCTAATGAAAAACTGTTTTTT